These T cell receptor beta chains were read from a single sample in a study of memory CD4+ T cells and cytomegalovirus serostatus. The protocol was immunoSEQ multiplex PCR, while the TCRdb copy is restricted to in-frame clones and leaves out a portion. The data show approximately 61,000 clones, around three quarters seen once. The specimen was memory CD4+ T cells from blood. All receptors come from an adult in good health and CMV-seronegative. Some clones in this sample may be carry-over from other donors' samples. The CDR3 runs from the conserved cysteine through the conserved F or W. Fields, in order: clone size, D gene, V gene, J gene, CDR3 protein, CDR3 DNA. The D gene is left open where the match is weak. Size is stated for part of the rows, as once, few or many counts, or as a class when the clone is expanded.

clone size: few
D gene: -
V gene: TRBV6-5
J gene: TRBJ2-1
CDR3 protein: CASSPERTPGNEQFF
CDR3 DNA: TGTGCCAGCAGTCCTGAGCGGACCCCTGGTAATGAGCAGTTCTTC

clone size: -
D gene: -
V gene: TRBV5-1
J gene: TRBJ2-7
CDR3 protein: CASSTGPGGEQYF
CDR3 DNA: TGCGCCAGCAGTACAGGGCCCGGGGGAGAGCAGTACTTC

clone size: -
D gene: -
V gene: TRBV5-1
J gene: TRBJ2-1
CDR3 protein: CASSLTSPSFNEQFF
CDR3 DNA: TGCGCCAGCAGCTTGACTAGCCCCTCGTTCAATGAGCAGTTCTTC

clone size: -
D gene: -
V gene: TRBV25-1
J gene: TRBJ1-4
CDR3 protein: CASSQSNEKLFF
CDR3 DNA: TGTGCCAGCAGTCAATCTAATGAAAAACTGTTTTTT

clone size: few
D gene: TRBD2
V gene: TRBV2
J gene: TRBJ2-1
CDR3 protein: CASSEVAGGRYNEQFF
CDR3 DNA: TGTGCCAGCAGTGAAGTTGCGGGGGGGCGGTACAATGAGCAGTTCTTC

clone size: -
D gene: -
V gene: TRBV4-2
J gene: TRBJ1-4
CDR3 protein: CASSPSEAATNEKLFF
CDR3 DNA: TGTGCCAGCAGCCCTTCAGAGGCTGCAACTAATGAAAAACTGTTTTTT

clone size: -
D gene: -
V gene: TRBV29-1
J gene: TRBJ2-3
CDR3 protein: CSVDPTPSRTDTQYF
CDR3 DNA: TGCAGCGTTGACCCCACCCCTTCTCGCACGGATACGCAGTATTTT

clone size: -
D gene: -
V gene: TRBV6-6
J gene: TRBJ1-1
CDR3 protein: CASSSPHGPNTEAFF
CDR3 DNA: TGTGCCAGCAGCAGTCCCCACGGGCCGAACACTGAAGCTTTCTTT

clone size: -
D gene: TRBD2
V gene: TRBV7-2
J gene: TRBJ2-5
CDR3 protein: CASSLGLGTQYF
CDR3 DNA: TGTGCCAGCAGCCTGGGACTAGGCACCCAGTACTTC

clone size: -
D gene: -
V gene: TRBV5-4
J gene: TRBJ1-2
CDR3 protein: CASLSLKTLGYTF
CDR3 DNA: TGTGCCAGCCTCAGCCTCAAGACACTAGGCTACACCTTC

clone size: once
D gene: TRBD1
V gene: TRBV18
J gene: TRBJ1-5
CDR3 protein: CASSPPRQGYSNQPQHF
CDR3 DNA: TGTGCCAGCTCACCACCCCGACAGGGATATAGCAATCAGCCCCAGCATTTT

clone size: -
D gene: TRBD1
V gene: TRBV4-2
J gene: TRBJ2-2
CDR3 protein: CASSRTGTGELFF
CDR3 DNA: TGTGCCAGCAGCCGGACAGGGACCGGGGAGCTGTTTTTT

clone size: -
D gene: -
V gene: TRBV2
J gene: TRBJ2-3
CDR3 protein: CASSEATSTDTQYF
CDR3 DNA: TGTGCCAGCAGTGAAGCCACTAGCACAGATACGCAGTATTTT

clone size: once
D gene: -
V gene: TRBV12-5
J gene: TRBJ2-5
CDR3 protein: CASGLYPNQETQYF
CDR3 DNA: TGTGCTAGTGGTTTGTACCCGAACCAAGAGACCCAGTACTTC

clone size: -
D gene: -
V gene: TRBV7-9
J gene: TRBJ2-1
CDR3 protein: CASSRDPRDEQFF
CDR3 DNA: TGTGCCAGCAGCCGGGACCCCAGGGATGAGCAGTTCTTC

clone size: -
D gene: -
V gene: TRBV28
J gene: TRBJ1-3
CDR3 protein: CASMPGALSSGNTIYF
CDR3 DNA: TGTGCCAGCATGCCCGGGGCCCTAAGCTCTGGAAACACCATATATTTT

clone size: -
D gene: TRBD2
V gene: TRBV19
J gene: TRBJ2-5
CDR3 protein: CASSIDPAGRETQYF
CDR3 DNA: TGTGCCAGTAGTATAGACCCAGCGGGGCGGGAGACCCAGTACTTC

clone size: once
D gene: TRBD1
V gene: TRBV18
J gene: TRBJ1-6
CDR3 protein: CASSRTNTPGTENSPLHF
CDR3 DNA: TGTGCCAGCTCACGCACTAATACTCCCGGGACAGAGAATTCACCCCTCCACTTT

clone size: few
D gene: TRBD1
V gene: TRBV7-8
J gene: TRBJ1-2
CDR3 protein: CASSFDATGANYGYTF
CDR3 DNA: TGTGCCAGCAGCTTTGATGCGACAGGGGCTAACTATGGCTACACCTTC

clone size: few
D gene: -
V gene: TRBV6-1
J gene: TRBJ2-3
CDR3 protein: CASSTGDSTDTQYF
CDR3 DNA: TGTGCCAGCAGTACGGGAGATAGCACAGATACGCAGTATTTT

clone size: -
D gene: -
V gene: TRBV6-1
J gene: TRBJ2-7
CDR3 protein: CASSEHEQYF
CDR3 DNA: TGTGCCAGCAGTGAGCACGAGCAGTACTTC

clone size: -
D gene: -
V gene: TRBV4-3
J gene: TRBJ1-1
CDR3 protein: CASSQEGLQGEAFF
CDR3 DNA: TGCGCCAGCAGCCAAGAGGGACTCCAAGGAGAAGCTTTCTTT

clone size: -
D gene: -
V gene: TRBV7-2
J gene: TRBJ2-1
CDR3 protein: CASSRARGVGYNEQFF
CDR3 DNA: TGTGCCAGCAGCCGTGCCAGAGGTGTAGGGTACAATGAGCAGTTCTTC

clone size: -
D gene: -
V gene: TRBV6-5
J gene: TRBJ1-1
CDR3 protein: CASSYPGRRTAFF
CDR3 DNA: TGTGCCAGCAGTTATCCCGGACGGAGGACCGCTTTCTTT

clone size: -
D gene: -
V gene: TRBV5-6
J gene: TRBJ2-6
CDR3 protein: CASSSPGISGANVLTF
CDR3 DNA: TGTGCCAGCAGCTCCCCGGGGATCTCTGGGGCCAACGTCCTGACTTTC

clone size: -
D gene: TRBD1
V gene: TRBV11-3
J gene: TRBJ2-5
CDR3 protein: CASSLGQGETQYF
CDR3 DNA: TGTGCCAGCAGCTTAGGACAGGGAGAGACCCAGTACTTC

clone size: -
D gene: TRBD1
V gene: TRBV7-2
J gene: TRBJ2-3
CDR3 protein: CASSNRGGDTQYF
CDR3 DNA: TGTGCCAGCAGTAACAGGGGTGGAGATACGCAGTATTTT

clone size: -
D gene: TRBD2
V gene: TRBV4-2
J gene: TRBJ2-3
CDR3 protein: CASSLSGGAADTQYF
CDR3 DNA: TGTGCCAGCAGCCTCAGCGGGGGGGCGGCAGATACGCAGTATTTT

clone size: few
D gene: -
V gene: TRBV9
J gene: TRBJ2-2
CDR3 protein: CASRVLEHTGELFF
CDR3 DNA: TGTGCCAGCAGAGTACTAGAGCACACCGGGGAGCTGTTTTTT

clone size: -
D gene: -
V gene: TRBV6-6
J gene: TRBJ1-2
CDR3 protein: CASSQQGYYGYTF
CDR3 DNA: TGTGCCAGCAGTCAACAGGGATACTATGGCTACACCTTC

clone size: -
D gene: -
V gene: TRBV27
J gene: TRBJ2-7
CDR3 protein: CASSWGAGTLAPPSHEQYF
CDR3 DNA: TGTGCCAGCAGTTGGGGAGCCGGGACCTTAGCCCCCCCCTCTCACGAGCAGTACTTC

clone size: few
D gene: -
V gene: TRBV10-1
J gene: TRBJ1-1
CDR3 protein: CASSEGEYTEAFF
CDR3 DNA: TGCGCCAGCAGTGAAGGGGAGTACACTGAAGCTTTCTTT

clone size: once
D gene: TRBD2
V gene: TRBV30
J gene: TRBJ2-1
CDR3 protein: CAWSGGLAASEQFF
CDR3 DNA: TGTGCCTGGAGTGGGGGACTAGCGGCCAGTGAGCAGTTCTTC

clone size: -
D gene: -
V gene: TRBV5-4
J gene: TRBJ2-1
CDR3 protein: CASSHLGGIMYNEQFF
CDR3 DNA: TGTGCCAGCAGTCATCTTGGCGGGATCATGTACAATGAGCAGTTCTTC

clone size: -
D gene: -
V gene: TRBV18
J gene: TRBJ2-7
CDR3 protein: CASSPLPGSSYEQYF
CDR3 DNA: TGTGCCAGCTCACCGTTACCAGGAAGCTCCTACGAGCAGTACTTC

clone size: few
D gene: TRBD1
V gene: TRBV6-5
J gene: TRBJ1-6
CDR3 protein: CASSPNRGGNSPLHF
CDR3 DNA: TGTGCCAGCAGTCCGAACAGGGGAGGTAATTCACCCCTCCACTTT

clone size: -
D gene: -
V gene: TRBV19
J gene: TRBJ2-7
CDR3 protein: CASSIPDRSYEQYF
CDR3 DNA: TGTGCCAGTAGTATTCCGGACAGATCCTACGAGCAGTACTTC

clone size: -
D gene: TRBD2
V gene: TRBV6-1
J gene: TRBJ2-5
CDR3 protein: CASSEAGSLGLAGGRGYF
CDR3 DNA: TGTGCCAGCAGTGAAGCGGGAAGTCTCGGACTAGCGGGGGGGCGAGGGTACTTC

clone size: medium-sized
D gene: -
V gene: TRBV7-9
J gene: TRBJ1-2
CDR3 protein: CASSLNTGNYGYTF
CDR3 DNA: TGTGCCAGCAGCTTAAATACAGGGAACTATGGCTACACCTTC